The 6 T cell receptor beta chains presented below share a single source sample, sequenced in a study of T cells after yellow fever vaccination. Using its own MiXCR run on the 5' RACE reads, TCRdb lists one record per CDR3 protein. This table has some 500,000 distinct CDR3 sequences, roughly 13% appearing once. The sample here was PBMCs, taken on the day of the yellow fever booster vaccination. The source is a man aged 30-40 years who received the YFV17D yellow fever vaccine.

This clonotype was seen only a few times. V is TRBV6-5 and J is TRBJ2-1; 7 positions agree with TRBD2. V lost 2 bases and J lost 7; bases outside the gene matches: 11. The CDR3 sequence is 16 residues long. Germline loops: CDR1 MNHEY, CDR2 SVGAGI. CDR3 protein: CASSYSEREIKNEQFF. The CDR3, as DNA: TGTGCCAGCAGTTACAGCGAGCGGGAAATTAAGAATGAGCAGTTCTTC.

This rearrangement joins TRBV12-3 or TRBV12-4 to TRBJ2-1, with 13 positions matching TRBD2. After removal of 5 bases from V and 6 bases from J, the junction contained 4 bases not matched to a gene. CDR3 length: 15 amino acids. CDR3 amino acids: CASSHTSGRANEQFF. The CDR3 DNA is TGTGCCAGCAGTCATACTAGCGGGAGGGCCAATGAGCAGTTCTTC.

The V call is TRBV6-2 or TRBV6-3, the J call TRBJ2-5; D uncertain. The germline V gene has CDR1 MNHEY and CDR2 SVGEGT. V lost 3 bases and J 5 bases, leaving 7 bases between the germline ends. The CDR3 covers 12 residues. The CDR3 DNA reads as TGTGCCAGCAGTTATGGTTGGGAGACCCAGTACTTC. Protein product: CASSYGWETQYF.

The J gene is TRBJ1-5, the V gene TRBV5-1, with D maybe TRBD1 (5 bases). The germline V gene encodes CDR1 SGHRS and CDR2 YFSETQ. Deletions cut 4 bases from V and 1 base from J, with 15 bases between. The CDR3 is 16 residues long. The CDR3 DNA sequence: TGCGCCAGCAGCCCTGGCGACAGCATAAGCAATCAGCCCCAGCATTTT. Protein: CASSPGDSISNQPQHF.

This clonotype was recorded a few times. In DNA, the CDR3 is TGTGCCAGCATCCTACGGGCGGGCGATTTTAACAATGAGCAGTTCTTC. As protein: CASILRAGDFNNEQFF. J is TRBJ2-1 and V is TRBV6-2 or TRBV6-3, with a weak D call TRBD2 (5 bases). The CDR3 runs 16 residues. Trimming cost V 7 bases and J 5 bases, with 21 bases left between them. CDR1 MNHEY and CDR2 SVGEGT come from the germline V gene.

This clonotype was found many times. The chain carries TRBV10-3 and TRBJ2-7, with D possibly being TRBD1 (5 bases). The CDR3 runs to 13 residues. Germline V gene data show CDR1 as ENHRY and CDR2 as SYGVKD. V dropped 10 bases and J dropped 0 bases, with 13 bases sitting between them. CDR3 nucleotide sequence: TGTGCCACCTTGACAGATAGCTCCTACGAGCAGTACTTC. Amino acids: CATLTDSSYEQYF.